A single sample gave rise to the 23 T cell receptor beta chains below, sequenced in a study of Ad26.COV2.S vaccination and SARS-CoV-2 variants. The data were produced by immunoSEQ multiplex PCR, yet TCRdb's version contains in-frame clones alone and is incomplete. The top ten hold roughly 2.5% of the sample, which has 450,000 to 550,000 clones, about 88% seen once. The sample's treatment: roughly 19 received Ad26.COV2.S at low or high dose, single or two shots; about 5 received placebo; per-sample allocation not given. The investigators took samples on day 63 after the first vaccine or placebo injection. The sequencing used peripheral blood, collected in a trial of Ad26.COV2.S vaccine versus placebo. The source of these receptors is a person between 18 and 60 years old who received the Ad26.COV2.S COVID-19 vaccine or a placebo.

This clone was found once. CDR3 sequence (DNA): TGTGCCATCAGGGCAGGGTTTAACTATGGCTACACCTTC. Translated: CAIRAGFNYGYTF. This sequence joins TRBV10-3 and TRBJ1-2, with D maybe TRBD1 (5 bases). The germline CDR1 and CDR2 sequences are ENHRY and SYGVKD. Between the trimmed V and J ends, which lost 6 bases and 1 base, there was a span of 9 bases. The CDR3 sequence is 13 residues long.

V is TRBV10-3 and J is TRBJ1-2, with 9 bases matching TRBD1. The CDR3 loop spans 15 amino acids. From germline, CDR1 is ENHRY and CDR2 SYGVKD. V shed 2 bases and J 6 bases; nucleotides not matched to a gene: 7. In DNA form, the CDR3 reads TGTGCCATCAGTGAGCCCACCCGGACAGGGGATGGCTACACCTTC. It translates to CAISEPTRTGDGYTF.

The chain joins TRBV4-1 to TRBJ1-3; D not resolved. Germline V gene sequence: CDR1 MGHRA, CDR2 YSYEKL. The germline V and J ends were trimmed by 6 bases and 3 bases, with 15 bases remaining between them. This CDR3 has 15 amino acids. The CDR3 region is CASSLLGGDGNTIYF. Written as DNA, the CDR3 is TGCGCCAGCAGTCTTCTGGGAGGTGATGGAAACACCATATATTTT.

V and J are TRBV5-5 and TRBJ2-4; 9 nucleotides agree with TRBD2. The V gene's germline CDR1 is SGHKS and CDR2 YYEKEE (reference sequence). This CDR3 contains 17 residues. Losses at the gene ends were 0 bases for V and 3 bases for J; bases not matched to a gene: 7. CDR3 loop: CASSLVGSGSFKNIQYF. The CDR3 DNA is TGTGCCAGCAGCTTGGTTGGTAGCGGGAGTTTCAAAAACATTCAGTACTTC.

In this sample, this clone turned up a few times. This chain links TRBV29-1 with TRBJ1-4; D remains ambiguous. The germline V gene has CDR1 SQVTM and CDR2 ANQGSEA. This CDR3 is built from 12 residues. Trimming took 6 bases from V and 7 from J, leaving 12 bases between them. CDR3 coding DNA: TGCAGCGTGGAGTCCGACGGTGAAAAACTGTTTTTT. It translates to CSVESDGEKLFF.

This clone was detected only once. The rearrangement links TRBV4-3 to TRBJ1-2; the D gene is possibly TRBD1 (6 bases). The V end was cut by 5 bases, the J end by 7 bases, with 17 bases between. The CDR3 is 14 amino acids. Germline CDR1 and CDR2: LGHNA and YSLEER. Written as DNA, the CDR3 is TGCGCCAGCAGCTACCAGGGGTTGCTGGGTGGCTACACCTTC. Translated: CASSYQGLLGGYTF.

The chain is built from TRBV19 and TRBJ1-2; D remains ambiguous. Germline V gene sequence: CDR1 LNHDA, CDR2 SQIVND (reference sequence). The CDR3 length is 15 residues. The V gene lost 1 base and the J gene lost 5 bases, with 14 bases spanning the gap. The CDR3 loop reads CASSIVKSTQYGYTF. Written as DNA, the CDR3 is TGTGCCAGTAGTATAGTAAAGTCCACACAGTATGGCTACACCTTC.

The chain carries TRBV30 and TRBJ1-1; maybe TRBD1 (5 bases). CDR3 length: 13 residues. Germline CDR1 and CDR2: GTSNPN and SVGIG (reference sequence). V lost 2 bases, J lost 1 base, and 8 bases lay in between. Here the CDR3 DNA reads TGTGCCTGGAGTCTCGACAGGAACACTGAAGCTTTCTTT. Translated, it gives CAWSLDRNTEAFF.

This chain joins TRBV6-6 and TRBJ2-7; possibly TRBD1 for D (5 bases). Germline V gene sequence: CDR1 MNHNY, CDR2 SVGAGI (reference sequence). This CDR3 is 11 amino acids long. The V end was cut by 3 bases, the J end by 6 bases, with 6 bases between. The CDR3 reads CASSYQGEQYF. CDR3 DNA: TGTGCCAGCAGTTATCAGGGCGAGCAGTACTTC.

This rearrangement joins TRBV14 to TRBJ1-1; TRBD1 agrees at 10 bases. Germline CDR1 and CDR2: SGHDN and FVKESK. The length of the CDR3 is 13 residues. The ends lost 3 bases at V and 11 bases at J; junction bases unmatched: 6. CDR3 sequence (DNA): TGTGCCAGCAGCCACGGACAGGGGGTGGTCGCTTTCTTT. It translates to CASSHGQGVVAFF.

V usage is TRBV21-1 and J usage is TRBJ2-7; TRBD1 is the table's D call, not checked against the DNA. TRBV21-1 is shown as a pseudogene. The CDR3 length is 11 residues. The CDR3: CARALQVEQYV. CDR3 sequence (DNA): TGTGCCAGAGCCCTCCAGGTCGAGCAGTACGTC.

The chain links TRBV9 to TRBJ2-7, with D unresolved. This CDR3 comprises 14 residues. Germline lookup yields CDR1 SGDLS and CDR2 YYNGEE. The V end lost 2 bases, the J end lost 7 bases, and 16 bases lay between the germline ends. The CDR3 region has the DNA TGTGCCAGCAGCGTCAGTAGTGCTCCTACTGAGCAGTACTTC. Its translation: CASSVSSAPTEQYF.

The V gene is TRBV9, the J gene TRBJ1-6; D gene unclear. The ends were cut back, 0 bases at V and 7 bases at J, with 11 bases in the middle. Germline assignment: CDR1 SGDLS and CDR2 YYNGEE. CDR3 length: 15 residues. The DNA for the CDR3 is TGTGCCAGCAGCGTAGATGGACTCGGGAATTCACCCCTCCACTTT. Its protein product is CASSVDGLGNSPLHF.

V and J are TRBV18 and TRBJ1-4; unclear D gene. V gave up 4 bases and J gave up 0 bases, with 18 bases separating them. There are 18 residues in the CDR3. Germline V CDR1 and CDR2: KGHSH, LQKENI. CDR3 nucleotide sequence: TGTGCCAGCTCACTGGGGATCCCCCAGCCTGCAACTAATGAAAAACTGTTTTTT. Its protein product is CASSLGIPQPATNEKLFF.

In DNA form, the CDR3 reads TGTGCCAGCAGGCCCCTCTGGGGGGCGGAGAACAATGAGCAGTTCTTC. Translating it yields CASRPLWGAENNEQFF. The J gene is TRBJ2-1, the V gene TRBV2; D tentatively fits TRBD1 or TRBD2 (6 bases each). The CDR3 runs 16 residues. Trimming stripped 6 bases from V and 5 bases from J, with 20 bases between. The germline CDR1 and CDR2 sequences are SNHLY and FYNNEI.

The gene calls are TRBV7-9 and TRBJ1-2; D gene ambiguous. The V and J ends lost 3 bases and 0 bases respectively, with 5 bases between them. The CDR3 is made up of 13 amino acids. From germline, CDR1 is SEHNR and CDR2 FQNEAQ (reference sequence). This CDR3 reads CASSFSPNYGYTF. The CDR3, as DNA: TGTGCCAGCAGCTTCAGTCCTAACTATGGCTACACCTTC.

This chain joins TRBV4-2 and TRBJ2-1, with 12 bases identical to TRBD2. Losses at the gene ends were 1 base for V and 9 bases for J; bases not matched to a gene: 7. Germline values: CDR1 LGHNA, CDR2 YNFKEQ. The CDR3 is 16 residues long. Here the CDR3 reads CASSQAPSGGASEQFF. CDR3 sequence (DNA): TGTGCCAGCAGCCAAGCCCCTAGCGGGGGGGCCAGTGAGCAGTTCTTC.

This clone was picked up one time. Here the CDR3 reads CASSPGLEKFF. The CDR3 DNA reads as TGTGCCAGCAGCCCTGGACTAGAAAAGTTCTTC. The J gene is TRBJ2-1, the V gene TRBV12-3 or TRBV12-4; 7 nucleotides match TRBD2. V trimming: 6 bases; J trimming: 14 bases; junction bases outside the gene matches: 7. The CDR3 extends over 11 amino acids.

The J gene is TRBJ2-3, the V gene TRBV7-2, with 7 bases lining up with TRBD1. The J segment lost 2 bases and the V segment lost 6 bases, leaving 17 bases of the junction unmatched. The CDR3 runs 18 residues. Germline CDR1 SGHTA, CDR2 FQGNSA. CDR3 DNA: TGTGCCAGCAGTATACAGGGGAATGGACTGTCACTCACAGATACGCAGTATTTT. It is translated as CASSIQGNGLSLTDTQYF.

The chain links TRBV6-2 or TRBV6-3 to TRBJ2-1; possibly TRBD2 for D (6 bases). Germline assignment: CDR1 MNHEY and CDR2 SVGEGT. The CDR3 length is 14 residues. The germline V and J ends were trimmed by 4 bases and 4 bases, with 11 bases remaining between them. The CDR3 DNA sequence: TGTGCCAGCAGTTCGGTCGGGGGTTACAATGAGCAGTTCTTC. This gives the protein CASSSVGGYNEQFF.

This sequence joins TRBV5-6 and TRBJ2-7; D is uncertain. V was pared by 2 bases and J by 4 bases, with 10 bases between. Germline assignment: CDR1 SGHDT and CDR2 YYEEEE. This CDR3 is built from 13 residues. CDR3 DNA: TGTGCCAGCAGCTTACTATTGGGGTACGAGCAGTACTTC. Translating it yields CASSLLLGYEQYF.

V and J are TRBV4-1 and TRBJ2-4; D uncertain. There are 15 residues in the CDR3. CDR1 and CDR2 (germline): MGHRA, YSYEKL. V was clipped by 1 base and J by 1 base, with 8 bases between them. CDR3 sequence (DNA): TGCGCCAGCAGCCAAGTAGGTTTGGCCAAAAACATTCAGTACTTC. It yields the protein CASSQVGLAKNIQYF.

The genes are TRBV10-3 and TRBJ2-1; D gene uncertain. V was pared by 0 bases and J by 6 bases, with 9 bases between. The CDR3 has 14 residues. Germline values: CDR1 ENHRY, CDR2 SYGVKD. CDR3 in DNA: TGTGCCATCAGTGAGTCGGGGAAAGCCAATGAGCAGTTCTTC. Protein sequence: CAISESGKANEQFF.